This TCR beta chain was sequenced for a study of cytomegalovirus exposure and HLA in healthy donors. Turning to the study itself: Unique TCRs numbering about 85 million, obtained from HLA-typed donors, made up an early data release.

The PCR contained 60 Vbeta and 13 Jbeta primers. Data came from immunoSEQ multiplex PCR; TCRdb stores just in-frame clones and leaves some out. The sample holds some 120,000 clones; approximately 78% are singletons and the top ten take roughly 10%. As to this clone: The antigen is unknown.

Points from the study as a whole: It was 164 TCR beta chains that were listed as cytomegalovirus-associated. Analyses of presence/absence relied on an assumption of roughly uniform sequencing depth across donors.

Germline V CDR1 and CDR2: SGHAT, FQNNGV. The CDR3 totals 17 residues. The germline V and J ends were trimmed by 1 base and 1 base, with 16 bases remaining between them. Material: PBMCs. This chain uses TRBV11-2 with TRBJ1-1; D is perhaps TRBD1 (5 bases). This receptor was taken from a man younger than 45 in good health and CMV-seropositive. The CDR3 is CASSLASYRIPNTEAFF. CDR3 in DNA: TGTGCCAGCAGCTTAGCATCGTACAGGATACCGAACACTGAAGCTTTCTTT.